This record covers a single T cell receptor (beta chain). Antigen: not known. The CDR3 runs to 15 residues. V was clipped by 1 base and J by 0 bases, with 9 bases between them. Germline lookup yields CDR1 MNHNY and CDR2 SVGAGI (reference sequence). The data are from a study of T cell responses to AZD1222 COVID-19 vaccine. Study conclusions and caveats: Only a handful of AZD1222 recipients tested seropositive at baseline. Repertoires were sampled only after the peak T cell response. Donors, mostly white British, included more females; clonal diversity was possibly underestimated.

TCRdb's table, derived via immunoSEQ multiplex PCR, lists solely in-frame clones and lacks some. Of under 150,000 clones listed, 92% are singletons. The receptor comes from an adult who received the AZD1222 COVID-19 vaccine. V usage is TRBV6-6 and J usage is TRBJ1-1; the D is unclear. Source: peripheral blood, taken 28 days after the second AZD1222 dose. CDR3 sequence: CASSYFSTMNTEAFF. CDR3 DNA: TGTGCCAGCAGTTACTTCTCCACTATGAACACTGAAGCTTTCTTT.